These T cell receptor beta chains were read from a single sample in a study of OX40 agonist ivuxolimab in advanced cancers. Data came from immunoSEQ multiplex PCR; TCRdb stores just in-frame clones and leaves some out. The sample consists of approximately 79,000 clones, over 85% of them appearing once. Material: CD4+ or CD8+ T cells sorted from blood, obtained in a trial of the OX40 agonist ivuxolimab. These receptors originate from an adult with an advanced solid tumor such as melanoma, head and neck, liver or kidney cancer. Both conserved end residues are part of each CDR3. A D gene is named only where the DNA matches it firmly. Clone size is stated in some rows and not others, as once, few, many or a class when expanded.

j_gene | d_gene | abundance | len | v_gene | CDR3nt | CDR3aa
TRBJ1-2 | - | - | 14 | TRBV27 | TGTGCCAGCAGTTCTCGTGGGAGGGTGGACGGCTACACCTTC | CASSSRGRVDGYTF
TRBJ1-1 | - | - | 14 | TRBV19 | TGTGCCAGTAGTATAGGCGGGGGTGGCACTGAAGCTTTCTTT | CASSIGGGGTEAFF
TRBJ1-2 | - | - | 11 | TRBV6-5 | TGTGCCACCATGGGGGGGGAGGGCTACACCTTC | CATMGGEGYTF
TRBJ2-3 | - | - | 13 | TRBV5-1 | TGCGCCAGCAGCTTGTGGGGCACAGATACGCAGTATTTT | CASSLWGTDTQYF
TRBJ2-2 | - | once | 14 | TRBV11-3 | TGTGCCAGCAGCCCCTTTGGGGGGACCGGGGAGCTGTTTTTT | CASSPFGGTGELFF
TRBJ1-5 | - | once | 12 | TRBV5-4 | TGTGCCAGCAGCTTGCAGGAGGGGCCCCAGCATTTT | CASSLQEGPQHF
TRBJ1-1 | TRBD1 | - | 14 | TRBV6-6 | TGTGCCAGCCTCTCACAGGGGAGGAACACTGAAGCTTTCTTT | CASLSQGRNTEAFF
TRBJ1-4 | - | - | 13 | TRBV7-9 | TGTGCCAGCAGCTTAGCAGGTCAGGTGGAACTGTTTTTT | CASSLAGQVELFF
TRBJ1-4 | - | - | 12 | TRBV12-5 | TGTGCTAGTGGTTTGGACGGTCGTTACCTGTTTTTT | CASGLDGRYLFF
TRBJ2-7 | TRBD1 | - | 11 | TRBV19 | TGTGCCAATAGTACCAGGGGGGAGCAGTACTTC | CANSTRGEQYF
TRBJ2-3 | - | - | 15 | TRBV4-2 | TGTGCCAGCAGCCCAGACGGCCTCGCCACAGATACGCAGTATTTT | CASSPDGLATDTQYF
TRBJ2-3 | - | - | 15 | TRBV7-8 | TGTGCCAGCAGCCTAGACAGGAGCAGCACAGATACGCAGTATTTT | CASSLDRSSTDTQYF
TRBJ2-7 | TRBD1 | - | 15 | TRBV29-1 | TGCAGCGTTGAAGGGTGGGGGACAGGGGCGTACGAGCAGTACTTC | CSVEGWGTGAYEQYF
TRBJ2-1 | - | once | 14 | TRBV4-3 | TGCGCCAGCAGCCAAATCCTCCGGAATAATGAGCAGTTCTTC | CASSQILRNNEQFF
TRBJ2-4 | - | - | 19 | TRBV28 | TGTGCCAGCAGTCACCGACCCGATGAACAGGAGTCAGCCAAAAACATTCAGTACTTC | CASSHRPDEQESAKNIQYF